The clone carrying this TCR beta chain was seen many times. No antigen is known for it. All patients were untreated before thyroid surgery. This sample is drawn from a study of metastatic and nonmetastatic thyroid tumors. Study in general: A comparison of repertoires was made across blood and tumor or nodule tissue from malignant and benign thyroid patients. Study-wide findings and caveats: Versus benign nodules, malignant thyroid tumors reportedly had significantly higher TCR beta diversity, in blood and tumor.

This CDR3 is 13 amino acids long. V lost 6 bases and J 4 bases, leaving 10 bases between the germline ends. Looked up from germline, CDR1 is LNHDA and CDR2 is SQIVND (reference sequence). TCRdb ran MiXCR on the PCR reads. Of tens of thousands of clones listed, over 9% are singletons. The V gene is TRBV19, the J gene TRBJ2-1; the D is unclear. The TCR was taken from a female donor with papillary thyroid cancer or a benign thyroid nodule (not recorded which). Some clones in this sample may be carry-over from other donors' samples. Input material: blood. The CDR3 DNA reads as TGTGCCAGTAGCACTACTCGATACAATGAGCAGTTCTTC. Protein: CASSTTRYNEQFF. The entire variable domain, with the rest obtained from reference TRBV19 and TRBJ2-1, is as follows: DGGITQSPKYLFRKEGQNVTLSCEQNLNHDAMYWYRQDPGQGLRLIYYSQIVNDFQKGDIAEGYSVSREKKESFPLTVTSAQKNPTAFYLCASSTTRYNEQFFGPGTRLTVL.